This T cell receptor (beta chain) originates from a study of patients and donors after allogeneic stem cell transplantation. V dropped 2 bases and J dropped 0 bases, with 7 bases sitting between them. The CDR3 is 13 amino acids. Germline values: CDR1 DFQATT, CDR2 SNEGSKA (reference sequence). This clonotype was recorded many times. TCRdb re-analysed the RT-PCR reads in MiXCR, keeping a single row per CDR3 protein. The table records approximately 170,000 distinct CDR3 sequences, more than 20% of them present only once. The source is a human donor who was either an allogeneic HSCT recipient or a stem cell or donor lymphocyte infusion donor (not recorded which). It is not recorded whose cells these are; they may come from a transplant donor. Specimen: blood, either unsorted or a sorted T cell fraction (not recorded which). The chain couples TRBV20-1 to TRBJ1-1, with D unresolved. The CDR3 sequence: CSARRLMNTEAFF. The DNA for the CDR3 is TGCAGTGCTAGACGACTAATGAACACTGAAGCTTTCTTT.